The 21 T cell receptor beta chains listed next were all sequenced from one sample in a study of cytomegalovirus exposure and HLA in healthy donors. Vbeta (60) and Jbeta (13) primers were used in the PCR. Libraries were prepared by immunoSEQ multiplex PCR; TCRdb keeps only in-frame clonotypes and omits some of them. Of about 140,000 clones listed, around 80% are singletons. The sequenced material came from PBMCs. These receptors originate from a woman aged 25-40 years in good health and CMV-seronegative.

The CDR3 is CASSQDHGNTIYF. The DNA of the CDR3 is TGCGCCAGCAGCCAAGATCATGGAAACACCATATATTTT. The V call is TRBV4-1, the J call TRBJ1-3; D gene unclear. Per the germline V gene, CDR1 is MGHRA and CDR2 is YSYEKL. This CDR3 region has 13 residues. V lost 0 bases to trimming and J lost 3 bases, with 3 bases between them.

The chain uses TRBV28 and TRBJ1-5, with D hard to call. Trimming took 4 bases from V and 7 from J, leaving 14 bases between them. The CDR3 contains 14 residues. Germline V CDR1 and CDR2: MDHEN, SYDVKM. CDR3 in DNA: TGTGCCAGCAGTTCCCGGTTGTTTGAACAGCCCCAGCATTTT. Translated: CASSSRLFEQPQHF.

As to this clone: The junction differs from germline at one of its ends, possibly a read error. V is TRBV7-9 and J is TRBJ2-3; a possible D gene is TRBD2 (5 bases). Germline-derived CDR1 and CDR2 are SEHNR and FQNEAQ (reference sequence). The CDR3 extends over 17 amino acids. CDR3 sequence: CSSSPGIGASVTDTQYF. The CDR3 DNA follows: TGTTCCAGCAGCCCGGGAATAGGAGCGTCAGTCACAGATACGCAGTATTTT.

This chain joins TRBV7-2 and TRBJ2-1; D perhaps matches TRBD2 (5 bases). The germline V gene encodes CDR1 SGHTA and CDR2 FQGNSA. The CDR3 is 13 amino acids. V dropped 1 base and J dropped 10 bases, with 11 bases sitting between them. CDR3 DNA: TGTGCCAGCAGCTTAGACCTCACGGGGGAGCAGTTCTTC. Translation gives CASSLDLTGEQFF.

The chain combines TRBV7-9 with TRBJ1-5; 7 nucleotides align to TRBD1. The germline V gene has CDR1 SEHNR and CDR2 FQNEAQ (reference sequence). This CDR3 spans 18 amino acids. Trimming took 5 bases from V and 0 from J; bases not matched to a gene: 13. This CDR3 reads CASSQGGYFFYSNQPQHF. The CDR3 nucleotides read TGTGCCAGCAGCCAAGGGGGCTATTTTTTTTATAGCAATCAGCCCCAGCATTTT.

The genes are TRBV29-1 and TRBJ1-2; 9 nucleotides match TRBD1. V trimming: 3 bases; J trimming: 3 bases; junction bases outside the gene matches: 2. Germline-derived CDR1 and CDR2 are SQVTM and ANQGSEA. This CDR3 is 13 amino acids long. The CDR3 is CSVDRDRDYGYTF. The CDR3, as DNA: TGCAGCGTTGATAGGGACAGGGACTATGGCTACACCTTC. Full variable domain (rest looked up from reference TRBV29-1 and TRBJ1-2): SAVISQKPSRDICQRGTSLTIQCQVDSQVTMMFWYRQQPGQSLTLIATANQGSEATYESGFVIDKFPISRPNLTFSTLTVSNMSPEDSSIYLCSVDRDRDYGYTFGSGTRLTVV.

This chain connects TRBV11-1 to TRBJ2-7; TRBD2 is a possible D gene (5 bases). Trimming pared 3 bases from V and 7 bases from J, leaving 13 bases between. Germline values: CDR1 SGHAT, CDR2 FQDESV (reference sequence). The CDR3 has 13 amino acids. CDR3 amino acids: CASSFSPWREQYF. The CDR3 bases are TGTGCCAGCAGCTTTAGCCCGTGGAGGGAGCAGTACTTC.

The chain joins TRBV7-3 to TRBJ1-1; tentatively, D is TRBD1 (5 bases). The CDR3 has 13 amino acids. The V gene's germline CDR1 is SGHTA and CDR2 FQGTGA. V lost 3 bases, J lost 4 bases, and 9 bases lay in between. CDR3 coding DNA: TGTGCCAGCAGCTTTTCCCAGGGCACTGAAGCTTTCTTT. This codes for CASSFSQGTEAFF.

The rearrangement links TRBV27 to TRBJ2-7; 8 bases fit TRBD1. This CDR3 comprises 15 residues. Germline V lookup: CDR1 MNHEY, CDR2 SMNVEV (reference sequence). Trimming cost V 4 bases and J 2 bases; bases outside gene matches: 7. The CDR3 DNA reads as TGTGCCAGCAGTTCCCGGACAGGGAGGCCCTACGAGCAGTACTTC. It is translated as CASSSRTGRPYEQYF.

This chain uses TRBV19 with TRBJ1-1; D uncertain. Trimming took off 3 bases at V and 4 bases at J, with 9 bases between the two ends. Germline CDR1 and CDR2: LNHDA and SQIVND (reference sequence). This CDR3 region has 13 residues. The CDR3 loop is CASSMQVPTEAFF. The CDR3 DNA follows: TGTGCCAGTAGTATGCAGGTCCCCACTGAAGCTTTCTTT.

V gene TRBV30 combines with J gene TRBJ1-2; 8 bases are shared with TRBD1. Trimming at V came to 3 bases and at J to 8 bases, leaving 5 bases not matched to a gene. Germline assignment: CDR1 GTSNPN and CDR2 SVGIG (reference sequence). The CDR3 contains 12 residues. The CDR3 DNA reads TGTGCCTGGAGCGGACAGGGAGACGGCTACACCTTC. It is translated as CAWSGQGDGYTF.

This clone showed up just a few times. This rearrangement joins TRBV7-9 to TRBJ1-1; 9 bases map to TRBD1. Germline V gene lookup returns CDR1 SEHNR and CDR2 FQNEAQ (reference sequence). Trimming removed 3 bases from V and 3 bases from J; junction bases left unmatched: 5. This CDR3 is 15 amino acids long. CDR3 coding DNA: TGTGCCAGCAGCTTGCAACAGGGGGCGCACACTGAAGCTTTCTTT. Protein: CASSLQQGAHTEAFF.

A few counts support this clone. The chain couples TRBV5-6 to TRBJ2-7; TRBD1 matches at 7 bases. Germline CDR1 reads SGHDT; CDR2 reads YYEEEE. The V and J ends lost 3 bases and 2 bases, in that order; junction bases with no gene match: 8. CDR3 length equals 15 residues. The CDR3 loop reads CASSSIDRAPYEQYF. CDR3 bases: TGTGCCAGCAGCTCAATAGACAGGGCCCCCTACGAGCAGTACTTC.

The CDR3 is CASSFTGTEYSNQPQHF. The CDR3 DNA sequence: TGTGCCAGCAGTTTCACCGGGACAGAATATAGCAATCAGCCCCAGCATTTT. The V gene is TRBV27, the J gene TRBJ1-5, with 7 bases identical to TRBD1. The CDR3 runs to 17 residues. V dropped 3 bases and J dropped 0; count of bases not matched to a gene: 8. CDR1 and CDR2 from the germline V gene are MNHEY and SMNVEV (reference sequence).

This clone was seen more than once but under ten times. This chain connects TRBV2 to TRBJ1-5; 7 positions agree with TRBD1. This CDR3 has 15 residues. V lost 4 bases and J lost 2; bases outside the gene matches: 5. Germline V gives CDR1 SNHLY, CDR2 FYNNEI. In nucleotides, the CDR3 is TGTGCCAGCAGTGGTGGAACAGGGGGCAATCAGCCCCAGCATTTT. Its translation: CASSGGTGGNQPQHF.

DNA for the CDR3: TGCGCCAGCAGCCAGGCGGGGACCGCTAGCAATCAGCCCCAGCATTTT. Protein sequence: CASSQAGTASNQPQHF. The V and J genes are TRBV4-1 and TRBJ1-5; D may be TRBD1 (5 bases). The CDR3 sequence is 16 residues long. V lost 3 bases and J 0 bases, leaving 12 bases between the germline ends. Looked up from germline, CDR1 is MGHRA and CDR2 is YSYEKL.

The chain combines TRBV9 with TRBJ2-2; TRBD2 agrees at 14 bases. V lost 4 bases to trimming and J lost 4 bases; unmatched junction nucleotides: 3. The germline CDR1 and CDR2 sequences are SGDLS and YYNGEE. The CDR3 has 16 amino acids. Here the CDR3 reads CASSRGTSGSTGELFF. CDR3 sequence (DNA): TGTGCCAGCAGCCGTGGGACTAGCGGGAGCACCGGGGAGCTGTTTTTT.

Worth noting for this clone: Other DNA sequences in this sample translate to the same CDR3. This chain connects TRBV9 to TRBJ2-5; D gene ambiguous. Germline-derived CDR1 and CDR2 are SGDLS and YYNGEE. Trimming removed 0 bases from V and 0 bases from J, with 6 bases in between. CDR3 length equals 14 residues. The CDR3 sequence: CASSVDPDQETQYF. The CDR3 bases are TGTGCCAGCAGCGTAGATCCGGACCAAGAGACCCAGTACTTC.

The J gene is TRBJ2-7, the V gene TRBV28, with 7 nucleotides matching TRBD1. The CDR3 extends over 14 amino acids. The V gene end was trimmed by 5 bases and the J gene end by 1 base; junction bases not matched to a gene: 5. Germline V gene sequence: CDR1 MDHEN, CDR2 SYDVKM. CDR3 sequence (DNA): TGTGCCAGCAGTATCCCGGGACAGTCCTACGAGCAGTACTTC. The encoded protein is CASSIPGQSYEQYF.

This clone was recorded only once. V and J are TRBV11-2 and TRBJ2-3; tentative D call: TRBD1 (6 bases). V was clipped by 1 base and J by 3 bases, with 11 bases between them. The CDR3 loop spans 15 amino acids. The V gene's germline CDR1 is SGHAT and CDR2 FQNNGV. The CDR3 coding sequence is TGTGCCAGCAGCTTAGTTGGCAGGGGAACAGATACGCAGTATTTT. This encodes CASSLVGRGTDTQYF.

The CDR3 DNA is TGTGCCAGCAGTCAAACGGGATGGGGAATGACTGAAGCTTTCTTT. It is translated as CASSQTGWGMTEAFF. The rearrangement links TRBV7-2 to TRBJ1-1; D is uncertain. CDR3 length equals 15 residues. The V and J ends lost 6 bases and 5 bases respectively, with 19 bases between them. In germline, CDR1 is SGHTA, CDR2 FQGNSA.